A single sample gave rise to the 6 T cell receptor beta chains below, sequenced in a study of shared clonotypes between healthy human individuals. Clones were sequenced by immunoSEQ multiplex PCR, and TCRdb holds only the in-frame ones, with some missing. The table records about a million clones, approximately 68% of them present only once. Source material: memory CD4+ T cells sorted from blood. The subset was: CD45RA-negative fraction. Receptor source: a man between 18 and 35 years old in good health.

As to this clone: Other DNA variants within this sample encode the same CDR3. The chain combines TRBV28 with TRBJ2-5; D uncertain. The germline V gene has CDR1 MDHEN and CDR2 SYDVKM. Trimming stripped 6 bases from V and 5 bases from J, with 7 bases between. The CDR3 covers 11 residues. CDR3 coding DNA: TGTGCCAGCAGCCTATTGGAGACCCAGTACTTC. Translated, it gives CASSLLETQYF.

Written as DNA, the CDR3 is TGTGCCTGGAGCCCCGGGACTTTCAACGAGCAGTACTTC. This sequence encodes CAWSPGTFNEQYF. The V gene is TRBV30, the J gene TRBJ2-7, with a weak D call TRBD2 (6 bases). This CDR3 contains 13 residues. V was cut by 3 bases and J by 5 bases, with 14 bases left in between. Per germline, CDR1 GTSNPN and CDR2 SVGIG (reference sequence).

The rearrangement links TRBV6-5 to TRBJ2-2; perhaps TRBD1 as D (5 bases). The ends were cut back, 5 bases at V and 8 bases at J, with 15 bases in the middle. The germline gives CDR1 MNHEY, CDR2 SVGAGI. This CDR3 has 14 residues. The CDR3 loop is CASSQGAYTGELFF. CDR3 DNA: TGTGCCAGCAGTCAAGGGGCCTATACGGGGGAGCTGTTTTTT.

The J gene is TRBJ2-3, the V gene TRBV11-2; D is ambiguous. This CDR3 comprises 13 residues. Trimming took 5 bases from V and 5 from J, leaving 11 bases between them. Germline V lookup: CDR1 SGHAT, CDR2 FQNNGV. CDR3 nucleotide sequence: TGTGCCAGCAGCCCCCGTGCCGGAGATACGCAGTATTTT. This encodes CASSPRAGDTQYF.

The chain carries TRBV4-3 and TRBJ2-1, with 11 nucleotides matching TRBD2. The CDR3 sequence is 15 residues long. V lost 4 bases, J lost 8 bases, and 7 bases stayed unmatched. CDR1 and CDR2 (germline): LGHNA, YSLEER. This CDR3 is CASSLSGRAPDEQFF. The CDR3 DNA follows: TGCGCCAGCAGCCTTAGCGGGAGGGCCCCAGATGAGCAGTTCTTC.

The V and J genes are TRBV6-1 and TRBJ2-1; D is possibly TRBD1 or TRBD2 (5 bases each). The CDR3 sequence is 13 residues long. Trimming took 3 bases from V and 14 from J, leaving 17 bases between them. In germline, CDR1 is MNHNS, CDR2 SASEGT. The CDR3 reads CASSEQIGDREFF. In DNA form, the CDR3 reads TGTGCCAGCAGTGAGCAAATAGGGGACCGCGAGTTCTTC.